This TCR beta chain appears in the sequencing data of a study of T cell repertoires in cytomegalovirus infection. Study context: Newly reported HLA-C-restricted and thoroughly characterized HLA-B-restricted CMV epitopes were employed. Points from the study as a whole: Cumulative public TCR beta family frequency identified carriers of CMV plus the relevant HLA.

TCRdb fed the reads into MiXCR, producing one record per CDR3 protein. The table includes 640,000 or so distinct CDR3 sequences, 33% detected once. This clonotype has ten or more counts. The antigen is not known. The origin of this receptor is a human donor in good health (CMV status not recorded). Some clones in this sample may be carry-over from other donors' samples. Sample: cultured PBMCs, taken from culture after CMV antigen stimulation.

The CDR3 here is CASSERRDYGYTF. CDR3 DNA: TGTGCCAGCAGTGAAAGAAGGGACTATGGCTACACCTTC. The chain links TRBV6-1 to TRBJ1-2; D gene uncertain. With 2 bases removed from V and 3 bases from J, the gap between germline ends came to 7 bases. Germline V gene lookup returns CDR1 MNHNS and CDR2 SASEGT. The CDR3 has 13 amino acids.